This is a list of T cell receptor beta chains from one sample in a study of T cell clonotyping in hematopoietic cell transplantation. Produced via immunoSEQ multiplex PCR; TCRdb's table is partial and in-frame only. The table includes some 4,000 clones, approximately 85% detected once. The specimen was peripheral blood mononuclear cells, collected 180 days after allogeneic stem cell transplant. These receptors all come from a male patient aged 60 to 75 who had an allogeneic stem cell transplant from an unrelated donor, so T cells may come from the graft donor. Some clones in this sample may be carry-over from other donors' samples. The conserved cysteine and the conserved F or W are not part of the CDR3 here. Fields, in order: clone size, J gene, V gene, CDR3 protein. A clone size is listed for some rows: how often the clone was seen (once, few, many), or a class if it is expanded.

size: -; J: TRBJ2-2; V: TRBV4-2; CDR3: ASSQPGDLTGELF
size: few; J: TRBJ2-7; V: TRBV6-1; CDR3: ASRGEIPLYEQY
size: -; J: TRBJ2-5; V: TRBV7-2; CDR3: ASSSGLAGGKTQY
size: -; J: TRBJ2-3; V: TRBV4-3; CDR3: ASSQESLYGTDTQY
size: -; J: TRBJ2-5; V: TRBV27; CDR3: ASSLSRGETQY
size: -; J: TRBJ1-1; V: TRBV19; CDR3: ASSNDRATEAF
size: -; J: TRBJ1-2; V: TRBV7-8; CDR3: ASSLWTGGGYT
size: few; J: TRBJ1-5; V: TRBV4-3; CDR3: ASSWGQGSNQPQH
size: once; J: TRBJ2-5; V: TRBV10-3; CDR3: AISGGTGQQETQY
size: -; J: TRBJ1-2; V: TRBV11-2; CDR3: ASSLGQGGHYGYT
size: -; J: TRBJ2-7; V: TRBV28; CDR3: ASTLGGMSYEQY
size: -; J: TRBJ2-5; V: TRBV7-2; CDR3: ASSSSGTSGETQY
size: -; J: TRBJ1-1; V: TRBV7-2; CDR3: ASSPGTLNTEAF
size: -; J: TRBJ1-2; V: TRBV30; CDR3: AWTMGMADYGYT
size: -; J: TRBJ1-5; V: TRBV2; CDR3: ASAELAGGKTQPQH
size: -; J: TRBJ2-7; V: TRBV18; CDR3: ASSPPGKAIYEQY
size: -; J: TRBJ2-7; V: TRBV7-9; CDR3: ASSDSLEQY
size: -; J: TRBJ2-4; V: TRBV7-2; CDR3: ASSFGVGGIQY
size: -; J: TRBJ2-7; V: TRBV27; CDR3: ASSPRPGPSYEQY
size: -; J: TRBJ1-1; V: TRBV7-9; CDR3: ASSLVGSLSEAF
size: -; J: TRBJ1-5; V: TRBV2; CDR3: ASSLGQGSGSNQPQH
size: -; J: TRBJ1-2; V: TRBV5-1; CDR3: ASSLAGLSGYT
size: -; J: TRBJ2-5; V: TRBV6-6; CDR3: ASSYSRRGVGTQY
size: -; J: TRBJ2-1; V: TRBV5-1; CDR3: ASSLLGLAGSYNEQF
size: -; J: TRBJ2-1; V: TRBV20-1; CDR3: SARDGTQQF
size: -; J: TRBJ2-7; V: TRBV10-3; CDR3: AVDISIEQY
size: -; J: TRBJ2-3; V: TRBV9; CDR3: ASSVGGQETDTQY
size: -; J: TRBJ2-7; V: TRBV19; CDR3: ASSIGRAGLTYEQY
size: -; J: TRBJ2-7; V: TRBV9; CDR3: ASSHAEGGIDEQY
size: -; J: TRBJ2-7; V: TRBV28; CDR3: ASSVRGLTRYEQY
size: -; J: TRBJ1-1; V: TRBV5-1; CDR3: ASSSMDRGAEAF
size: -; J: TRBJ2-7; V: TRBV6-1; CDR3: ASRWTSGTGEQY
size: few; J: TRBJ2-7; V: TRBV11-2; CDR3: ASSLHALRGSEQY
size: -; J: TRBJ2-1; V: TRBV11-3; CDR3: ASSFGDVVPNEQF
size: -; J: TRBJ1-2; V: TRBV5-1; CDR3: ASSLAGQGAYGYT
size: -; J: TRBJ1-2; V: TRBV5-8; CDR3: ASSSRQTGSNGYT
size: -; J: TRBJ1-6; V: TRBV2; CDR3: ASSEWLDNSPLH
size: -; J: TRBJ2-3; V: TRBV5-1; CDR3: ASSLGTGSDTQY
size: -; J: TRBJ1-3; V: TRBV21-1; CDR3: AGPGAGNTIY
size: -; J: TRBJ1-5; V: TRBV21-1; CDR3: ASSKEEFGNQPQH
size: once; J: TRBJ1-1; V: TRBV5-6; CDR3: ASSLTNTEAF
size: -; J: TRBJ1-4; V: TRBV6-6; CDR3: ASSYWGADNEKLF
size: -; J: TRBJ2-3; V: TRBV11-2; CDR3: ASSYKQGGTDTQY
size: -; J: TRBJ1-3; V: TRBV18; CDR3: ASSPTSDRSSGNTIY
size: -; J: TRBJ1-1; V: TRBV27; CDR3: ASSLSWDRALAF
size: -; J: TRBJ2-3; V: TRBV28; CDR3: ASRLADTQY
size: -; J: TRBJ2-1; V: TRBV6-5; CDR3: ASSYSGGENEQF
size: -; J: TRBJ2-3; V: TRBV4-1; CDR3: ASSLWRAGTDTQY
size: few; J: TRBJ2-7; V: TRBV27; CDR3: ASRLGPGQPYEQY
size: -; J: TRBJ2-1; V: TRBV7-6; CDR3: ASSPYSGPQF
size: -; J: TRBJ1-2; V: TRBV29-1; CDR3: SVLIPDGSNYGYT
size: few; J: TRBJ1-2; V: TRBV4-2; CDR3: ASSRDRVYGYT
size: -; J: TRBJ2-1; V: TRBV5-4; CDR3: ASSLGEGPYNEQF
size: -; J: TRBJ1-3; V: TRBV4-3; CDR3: ASSHTRGSGNTIY
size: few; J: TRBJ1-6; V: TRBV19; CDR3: ASSSSRDTSSYNSPLH
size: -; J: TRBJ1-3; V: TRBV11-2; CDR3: ASSSIRNTIY